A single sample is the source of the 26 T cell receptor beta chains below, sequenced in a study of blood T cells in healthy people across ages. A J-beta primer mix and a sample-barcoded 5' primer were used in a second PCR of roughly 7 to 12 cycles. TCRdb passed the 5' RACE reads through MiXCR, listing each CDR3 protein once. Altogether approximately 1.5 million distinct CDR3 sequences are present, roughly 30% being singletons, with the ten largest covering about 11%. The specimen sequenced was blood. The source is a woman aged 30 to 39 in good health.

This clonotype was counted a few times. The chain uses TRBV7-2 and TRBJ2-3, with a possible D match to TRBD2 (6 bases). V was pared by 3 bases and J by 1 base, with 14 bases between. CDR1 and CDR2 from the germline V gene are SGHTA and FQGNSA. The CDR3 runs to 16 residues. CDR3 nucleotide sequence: TGTGCCAGCAGCTTCGATCTGGGACTGTGCACAGATACGCAGTATTTT. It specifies CASSFDLGLCTDTQYF.

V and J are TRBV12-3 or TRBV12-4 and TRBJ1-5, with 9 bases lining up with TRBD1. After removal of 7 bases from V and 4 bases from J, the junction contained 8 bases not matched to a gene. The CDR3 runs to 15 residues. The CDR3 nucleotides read TGTGCCAGCACCACGCACGGGACAGGGAATCAGCCCCAGCATTTT. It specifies CASTTHGTGNQPQHF.

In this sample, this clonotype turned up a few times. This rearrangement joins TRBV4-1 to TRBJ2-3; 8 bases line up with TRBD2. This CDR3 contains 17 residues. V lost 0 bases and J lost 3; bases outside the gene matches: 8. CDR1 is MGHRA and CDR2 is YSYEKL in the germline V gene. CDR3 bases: TGCGCCAGCAGCCAAGACCTAGCGGGCCAATCTACAGATACGCAGTATTTT. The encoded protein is CASSQDLAGQSTDTQYF.

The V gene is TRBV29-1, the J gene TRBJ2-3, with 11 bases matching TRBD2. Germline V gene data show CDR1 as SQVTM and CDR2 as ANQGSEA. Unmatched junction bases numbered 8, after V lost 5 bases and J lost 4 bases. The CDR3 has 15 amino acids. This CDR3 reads CSVKAIAGGPDTQYF. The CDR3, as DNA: TGCAGCGTTAAGGCCATAGCGGGGGGGCCAGATACGCAGTATTTT.

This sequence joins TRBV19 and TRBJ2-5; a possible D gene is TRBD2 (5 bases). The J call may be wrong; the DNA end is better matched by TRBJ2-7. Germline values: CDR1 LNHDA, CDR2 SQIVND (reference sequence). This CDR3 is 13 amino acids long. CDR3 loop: CASSTGVTYEQYF. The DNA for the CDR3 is TGTGCCAGCTCAACCGGGGTAACCTACGAGCAGTACTTC.

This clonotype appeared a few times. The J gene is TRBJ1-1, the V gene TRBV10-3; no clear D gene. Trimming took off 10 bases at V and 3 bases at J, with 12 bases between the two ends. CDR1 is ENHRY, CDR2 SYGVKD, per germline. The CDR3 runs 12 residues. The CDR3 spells CATIGTDTEAFF. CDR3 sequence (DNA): TGTGCCACCATCGGTACAGACACTGAAGCTTTCTTT.

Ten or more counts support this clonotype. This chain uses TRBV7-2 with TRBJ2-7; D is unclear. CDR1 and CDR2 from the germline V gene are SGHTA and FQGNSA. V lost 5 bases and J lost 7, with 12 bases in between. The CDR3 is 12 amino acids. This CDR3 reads CASSEKVYEQYF. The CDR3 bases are TGTGCCAGCAGCGAAAAAGTATATGAGCAGTACTTC.

The CDR3 loop reads CASSVEAGKNTEAFF. CDR3 sequence (DNA): TGTGCCAGCAGCGTAGAGGCAGGGAAGAACACTGAAGCTTTCTTT. This chain links TRBV9 with TRBJ1-1; TRBD1 might be the D (5 bases). Trimming took off 0 bases at V and 1 base at J, with 10 bases between the two ends. This CDR3 contains 15 residues. Germline V lookup: CDR1 SGDLS, CDR2 YYNGEE. Together with reference TRBV9 and TRBJ1-1, the CDR3 gives the full variable domain: DSGVTQTPKHLITATGQRVTLRCSPRSGDLSVYWYQQSLDQGLQFLIQYYNGEERAKGNILERFSAQQFPDLHSELNLSSLELGDSALYFCASSVEAGKNTEAFFGQGTRLTVV.

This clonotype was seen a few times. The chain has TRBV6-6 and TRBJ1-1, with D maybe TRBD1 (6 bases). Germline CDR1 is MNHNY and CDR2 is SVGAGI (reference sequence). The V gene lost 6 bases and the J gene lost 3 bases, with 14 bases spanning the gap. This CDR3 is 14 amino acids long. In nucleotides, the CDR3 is TGTGCCAGCAGCCAGGGGAGTGTTTACACTGAAGCTTTCTTT. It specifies CASSQGSVYTEAFF.

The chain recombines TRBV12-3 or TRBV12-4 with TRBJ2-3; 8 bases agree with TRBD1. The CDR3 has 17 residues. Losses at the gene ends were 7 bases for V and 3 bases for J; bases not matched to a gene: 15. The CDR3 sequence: CASTFGMWQGATDTQYF. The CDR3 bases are TGTGCCAGCACCTTTGGGATGTGGCAGGGGGCGACAGATACGCAGTATTTT.

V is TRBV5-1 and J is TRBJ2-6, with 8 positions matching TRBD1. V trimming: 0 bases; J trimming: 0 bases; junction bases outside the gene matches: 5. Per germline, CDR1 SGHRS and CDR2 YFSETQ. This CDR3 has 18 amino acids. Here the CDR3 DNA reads TGCGCCAGCAGCTTGGCCGGACAGGGAGCCTCTGGGGCCAACGTCCTGACTTTC. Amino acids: CASSLAGQGASGANVLTF.

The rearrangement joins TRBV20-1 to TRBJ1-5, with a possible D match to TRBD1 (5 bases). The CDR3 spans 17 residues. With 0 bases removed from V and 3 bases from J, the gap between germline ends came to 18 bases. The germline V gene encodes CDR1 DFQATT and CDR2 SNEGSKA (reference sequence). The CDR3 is CSARDHTRGNDNQPQHF. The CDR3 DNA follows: TGCAGTGCTAGAGATCATACGCGGGGCAACGACAATCAGCCCCAGCATTTT.

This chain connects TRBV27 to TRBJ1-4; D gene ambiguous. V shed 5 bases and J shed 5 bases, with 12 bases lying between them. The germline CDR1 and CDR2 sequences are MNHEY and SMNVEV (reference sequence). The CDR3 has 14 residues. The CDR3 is CASSQRPENEKLFF. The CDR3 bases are TGTGCCAGCAGTCAGAGGCCAGAGAATGAAAAACTGTTTTTT.

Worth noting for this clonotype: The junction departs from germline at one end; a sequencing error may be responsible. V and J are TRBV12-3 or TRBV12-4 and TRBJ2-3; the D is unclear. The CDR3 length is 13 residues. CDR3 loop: CASSLQRPDTRYF. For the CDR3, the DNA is TGTGCCAGCAGCCTACAGAGACCAGATACGCGGTATTTT.

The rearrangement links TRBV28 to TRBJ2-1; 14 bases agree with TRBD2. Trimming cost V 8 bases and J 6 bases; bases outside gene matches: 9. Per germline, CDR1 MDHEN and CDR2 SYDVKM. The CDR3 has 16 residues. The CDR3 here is CASSSEGLAGGNEQFF. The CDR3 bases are TGTGCCAGCTCAAGTGAAGGACTAGCGGGAGGCAATGAGCAGTTCTTC.

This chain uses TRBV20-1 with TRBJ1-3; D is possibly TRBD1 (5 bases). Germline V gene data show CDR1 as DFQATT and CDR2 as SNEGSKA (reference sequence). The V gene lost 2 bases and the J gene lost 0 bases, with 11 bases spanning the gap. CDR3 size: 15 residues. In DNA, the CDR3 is TGCAGTGCTAGACTCCACAGGAGCTCTGGAAACACCATATATTTT. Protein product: CSARLHRSSGNTIYF.

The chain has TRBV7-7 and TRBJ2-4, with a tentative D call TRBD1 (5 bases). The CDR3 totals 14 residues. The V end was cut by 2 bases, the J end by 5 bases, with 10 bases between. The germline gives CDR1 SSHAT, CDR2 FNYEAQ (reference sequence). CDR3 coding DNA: TGTGCCAGCAGCTTATTAGGGGAAGAAAACATTCAGTACTTC. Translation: CASSLLGEENIQYF.

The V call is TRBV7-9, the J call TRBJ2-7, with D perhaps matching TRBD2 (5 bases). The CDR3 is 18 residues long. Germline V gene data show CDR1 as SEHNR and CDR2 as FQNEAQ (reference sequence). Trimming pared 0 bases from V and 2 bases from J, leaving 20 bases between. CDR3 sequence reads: CASSLAPRDVWSAYEQYF. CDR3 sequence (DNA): TGTGCCAGCAGCTTAGCGCCCCGGGATGTTTGGAGTGCCTACGAGCAGTACTTC. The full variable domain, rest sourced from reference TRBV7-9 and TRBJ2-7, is DTGVSQNPRHKITKRGQNVTFRCDPISEHNRLYWYRQTLGQGPEFLTYFQNEAQLEKSRLLSDRFSAERPKGSFSTLEIQRTEQGDSAMYLCASSLAPRDVWSAYEQYFGPGTRLTVT.

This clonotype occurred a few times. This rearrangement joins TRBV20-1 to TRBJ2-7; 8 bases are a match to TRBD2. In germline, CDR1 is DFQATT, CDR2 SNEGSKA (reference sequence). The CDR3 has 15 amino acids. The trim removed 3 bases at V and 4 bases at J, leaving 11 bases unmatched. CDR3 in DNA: TGCAGTGCTAGGAACTATCGGGAGGGCGGGTACGAGCAGTACTTC. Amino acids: CSARNYREGGYEQYF.

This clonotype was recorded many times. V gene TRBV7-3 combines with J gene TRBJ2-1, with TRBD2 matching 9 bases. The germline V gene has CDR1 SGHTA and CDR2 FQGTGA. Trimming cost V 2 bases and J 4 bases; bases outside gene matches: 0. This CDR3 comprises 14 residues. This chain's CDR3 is CASSLLAGYNEQFF. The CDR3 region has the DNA TGTGCCAGCAGCTTACTAGCGGGGTACAATGAGCAGTTCTTC.

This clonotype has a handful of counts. The CDR3 bases are TGCAGTGCTTCGCTACGAGCGGGGGGGCCCCAAGAGACCCAGTACTTC. Protein sequence: CSASLRAGGPQETQYF. V and J are TRBV20-1 and TRBJ2-5, with TRBD2 identical over 10 bases. Unmatched junction bases numbered 10, after V lost 5 bases and J lost 1 base. From germline, CDR1 is DFQATT and CDR2 SNEGSKA (reference sequence). The CDR3 consists of 16 residues.

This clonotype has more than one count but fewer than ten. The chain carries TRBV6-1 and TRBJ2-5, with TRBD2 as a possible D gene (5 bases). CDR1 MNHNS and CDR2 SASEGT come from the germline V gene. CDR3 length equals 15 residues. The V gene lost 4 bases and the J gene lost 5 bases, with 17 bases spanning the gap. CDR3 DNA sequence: TGTGCCAGCAGTGCCGTTCTCTTTAGGGAGGAGACCCAGTACTTC. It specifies CASSAVLFREETQYF.

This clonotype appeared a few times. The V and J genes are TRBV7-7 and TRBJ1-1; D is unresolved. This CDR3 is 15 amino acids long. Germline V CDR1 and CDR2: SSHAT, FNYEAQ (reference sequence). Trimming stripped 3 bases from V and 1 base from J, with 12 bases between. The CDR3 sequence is CASSFDWQWNTEAFF. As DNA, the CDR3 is TGTGCCAGCAGCTTTGACTGGCAGTGGAACACTGAAGCTTTCTTT.

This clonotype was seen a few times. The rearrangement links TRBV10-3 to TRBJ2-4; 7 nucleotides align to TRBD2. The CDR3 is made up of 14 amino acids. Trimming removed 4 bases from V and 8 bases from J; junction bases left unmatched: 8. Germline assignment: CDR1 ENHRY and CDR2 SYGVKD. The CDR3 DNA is TGTGCCATCAGTGGCGGCGGGAGAGGGTACATTCAGTACTTC. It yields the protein CAISGGGRGYIQYF.

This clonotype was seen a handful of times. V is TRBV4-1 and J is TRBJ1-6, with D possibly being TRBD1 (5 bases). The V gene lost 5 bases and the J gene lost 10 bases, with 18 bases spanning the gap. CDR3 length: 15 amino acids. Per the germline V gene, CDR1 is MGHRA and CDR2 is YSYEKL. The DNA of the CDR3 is TGCGCCAGCAGCTCGAGCGGGCAGGGCCTCTCACCCCTCCACTTT. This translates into CASSSSGQGLSPLHF.

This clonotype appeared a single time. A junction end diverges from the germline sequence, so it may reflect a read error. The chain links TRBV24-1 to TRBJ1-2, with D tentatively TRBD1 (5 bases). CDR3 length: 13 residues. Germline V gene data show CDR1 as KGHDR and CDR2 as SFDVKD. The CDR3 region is CATSDGHTYDYTF. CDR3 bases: TGTGCCACCAGTGACGGACACACCTATGACTACACCTTC.